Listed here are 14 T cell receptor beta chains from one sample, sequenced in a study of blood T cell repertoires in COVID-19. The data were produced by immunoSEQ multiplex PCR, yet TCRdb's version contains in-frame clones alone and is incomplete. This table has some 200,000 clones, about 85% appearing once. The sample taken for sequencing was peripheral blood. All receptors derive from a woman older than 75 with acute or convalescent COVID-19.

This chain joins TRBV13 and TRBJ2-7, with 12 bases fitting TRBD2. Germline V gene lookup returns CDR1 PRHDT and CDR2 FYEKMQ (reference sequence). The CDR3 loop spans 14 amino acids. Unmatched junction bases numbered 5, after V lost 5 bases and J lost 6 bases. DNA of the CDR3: TGTGCCAGCAGCCCGAGACTAGCGGGAGTCGAGCAGTACTTC. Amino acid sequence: CASSPRLAGVEQYF.

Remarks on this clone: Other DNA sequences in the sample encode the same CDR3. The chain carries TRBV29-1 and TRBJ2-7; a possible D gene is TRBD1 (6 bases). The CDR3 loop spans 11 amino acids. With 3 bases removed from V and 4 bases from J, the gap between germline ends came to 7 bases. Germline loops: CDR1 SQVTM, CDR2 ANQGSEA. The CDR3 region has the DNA TGCAGCGTTGAGGGGGCGTACGAGCAGTACTTC. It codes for CSVEGAYEQYF.

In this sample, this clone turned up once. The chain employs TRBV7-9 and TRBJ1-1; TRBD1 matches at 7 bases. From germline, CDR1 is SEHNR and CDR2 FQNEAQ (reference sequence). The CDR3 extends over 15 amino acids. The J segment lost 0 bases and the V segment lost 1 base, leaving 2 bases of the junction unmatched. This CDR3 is CASSLVQGVNTEAFF. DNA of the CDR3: TGTGCCAGCAGCTTAGTGCAGGGGGTGAACACTGAAGCTTTCTTT.

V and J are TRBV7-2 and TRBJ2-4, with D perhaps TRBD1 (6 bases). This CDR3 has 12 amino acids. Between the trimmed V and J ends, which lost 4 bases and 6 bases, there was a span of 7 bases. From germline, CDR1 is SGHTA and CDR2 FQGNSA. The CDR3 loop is CASSWDTNIQYF. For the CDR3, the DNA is TGTGCCAGCAGCTGGGACACAAACATTCAGTACTTC.

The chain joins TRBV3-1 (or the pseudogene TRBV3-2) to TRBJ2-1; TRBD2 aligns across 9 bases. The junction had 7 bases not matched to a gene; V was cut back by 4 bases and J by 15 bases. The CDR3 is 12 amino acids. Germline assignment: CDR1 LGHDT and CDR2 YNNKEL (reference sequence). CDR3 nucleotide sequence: TGTGCCAGCAGCCGATTAGCGGGAGCGGCGTTCTTC. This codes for CASSRLAGAAFF.

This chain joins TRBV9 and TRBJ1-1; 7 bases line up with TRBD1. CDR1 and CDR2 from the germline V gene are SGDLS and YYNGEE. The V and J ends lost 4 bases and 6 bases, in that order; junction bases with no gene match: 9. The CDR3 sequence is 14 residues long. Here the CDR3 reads CASSPLQGGAEAFF. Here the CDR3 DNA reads TGTGCCAGCAGCCCCCTTCAGGGGGGAGCTGAAGCTTTCTTT.

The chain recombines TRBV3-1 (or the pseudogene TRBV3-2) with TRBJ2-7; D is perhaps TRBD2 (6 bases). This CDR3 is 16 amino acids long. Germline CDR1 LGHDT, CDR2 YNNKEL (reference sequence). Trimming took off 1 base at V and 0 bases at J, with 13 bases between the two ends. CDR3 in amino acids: CASSQGRPGASYEQYF. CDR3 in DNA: TGTGCCAGCAGCCAAGGTAGGCCGGGAGCCTCCTACGAGCAGTACTTC.

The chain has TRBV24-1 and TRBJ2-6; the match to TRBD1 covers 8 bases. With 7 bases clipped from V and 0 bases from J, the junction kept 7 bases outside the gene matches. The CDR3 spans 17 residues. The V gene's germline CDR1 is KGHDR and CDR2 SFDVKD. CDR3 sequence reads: CATSADRVLSGANVLTF. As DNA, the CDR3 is TGTGCCACCAGCGCGGACAGGGTCCTCTCTGGGGCCAACGTCCTGACTTTC.

As DNA, the CDR3 is TGTGCCAGCAGCTTATGGGCAGGGAACTCCTACAATGAGCAGTTCTTC. Translated: CASSLWAGNSYNEQFF. The chain employs TRBV7-2 and TRBJ2-1, with D maybe TRBD1 (5 bases). CDR3 length: 16 residues. Germline V gives CDR1 SGHTA, CDR2 FQGNSA. The V end was cut by 2 bases, the J end by 0 bases, with 11 bases between.

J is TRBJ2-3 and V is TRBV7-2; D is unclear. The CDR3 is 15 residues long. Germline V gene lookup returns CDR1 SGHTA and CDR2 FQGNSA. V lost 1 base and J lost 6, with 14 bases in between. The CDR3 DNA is TGTGCCAGCAGCTTAGATGGCGGCCGGTGGGATACGCAGTATTTT. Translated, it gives CASSLDGGRWDTQYF.

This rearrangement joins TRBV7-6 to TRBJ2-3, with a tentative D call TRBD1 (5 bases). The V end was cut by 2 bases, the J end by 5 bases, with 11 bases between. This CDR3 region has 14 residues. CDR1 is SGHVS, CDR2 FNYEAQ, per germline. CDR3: CASSLFGARDTQYF. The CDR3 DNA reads TGTGCCAGCAGCTTATTTGGGGCCCGAGATACGCAGTATTTT.

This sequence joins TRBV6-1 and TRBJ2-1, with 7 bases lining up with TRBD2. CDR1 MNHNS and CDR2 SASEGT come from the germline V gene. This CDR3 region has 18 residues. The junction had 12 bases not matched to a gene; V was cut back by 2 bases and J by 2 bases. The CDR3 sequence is CASSELGIGGSTYNEQFF. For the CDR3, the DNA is TGTGCCAGCAGTGAATTGGGGATTGGCGGGAGCACCTACAATGAGCAGTTCTTC.

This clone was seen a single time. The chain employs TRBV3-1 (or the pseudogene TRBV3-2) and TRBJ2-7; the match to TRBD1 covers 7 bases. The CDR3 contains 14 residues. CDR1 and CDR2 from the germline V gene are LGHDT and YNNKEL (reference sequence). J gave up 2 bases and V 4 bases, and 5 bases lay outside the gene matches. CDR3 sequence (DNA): TGTGCCAGCAGCCGCCGGACAGGAGCCTACGAGCAGTACTTC. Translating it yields CASSRRTGAYEQYF.

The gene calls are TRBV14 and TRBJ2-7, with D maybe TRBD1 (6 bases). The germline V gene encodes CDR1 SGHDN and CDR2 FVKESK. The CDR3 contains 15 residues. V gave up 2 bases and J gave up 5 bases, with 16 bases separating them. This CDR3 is CASSQSGGGRNEQYF. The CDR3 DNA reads TGTGCCAGCAGCCAATCGGGTGGGGGCAGGAACGAGCAGTACTTC.